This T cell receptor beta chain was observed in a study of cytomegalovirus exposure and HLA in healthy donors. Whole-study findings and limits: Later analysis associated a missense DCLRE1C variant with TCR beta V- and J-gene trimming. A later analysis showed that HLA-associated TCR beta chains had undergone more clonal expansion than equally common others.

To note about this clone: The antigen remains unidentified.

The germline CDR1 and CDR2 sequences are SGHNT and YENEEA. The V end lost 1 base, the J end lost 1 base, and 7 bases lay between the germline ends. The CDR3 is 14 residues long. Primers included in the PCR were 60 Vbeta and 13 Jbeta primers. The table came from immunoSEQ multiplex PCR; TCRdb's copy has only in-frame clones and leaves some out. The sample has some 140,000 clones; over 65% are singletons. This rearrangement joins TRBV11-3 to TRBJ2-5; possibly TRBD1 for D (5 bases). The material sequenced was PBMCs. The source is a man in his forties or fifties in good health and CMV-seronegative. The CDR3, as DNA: TGTGCCAGCAGCTTAGGGGGCAGCCAAGAGACCCAGTACTTC. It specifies CASSLGGSQETQYF.